The 8 T cell receptor beta chains below all came from one sample that was sequenced in a study of blood T cells in healthy people across ages. Through a sample-barcoded 5' primer and a J-beta primer mix, a second PCR was run for roughly 7 to 11 cycles. TCRdb fed the 5' RACE reads into MiXCR, producing one record per CDR3 protein. The data hold about 780,000 distinct CDR3 sequences, with around 62% observed a single time. Sequencing was done on a sample of blood. The receptors were sampled from a man aged 25-45 years in good health.

The chain employs TRBV12-3 or TRBV12-4 and TRBJ1-2; D gene uncertain. The CDR3 spans 14 residues. V lost 2 bases to trimming and J lost 7 bases, with 14 bases between them. CDR3 amino acids: CASSLYTREAGYTF. The CDR3 DNA is TGTGCCAGCAGTTTATACACACGGGAGGCTGGCTACACCTTC.

This sequence joins TRBV6-2 or TRBV6-3 and TRBJ2-1; 10 nucleotides line up with TRBD2. V gave up 0 bases and J gave up 5 bases; unmatched junction bases: 10. CDR3 length: 18 amino acids. Germline CDR1 is MNHEY and CDR2 is SVGEGT. For the CDR3, the DNA is TGTGCCAGCAGTTACTCCCCCCCCAGCGGGGGGGCGCACAATGAGCAGTTCTTC. Protein sequence: CASSYSPPSGGAHNEQFF.

The chain links TRBV20-1 to TRBJ2-7; D is unresolved. This CDR3 contains 11 residues. Germline V gives CDR1 DFQATT, CDR2 SNEGSKA (reference sequence). V was pared by 8 bases and J by 1 base, with 9 bases between. Here the CDR3 reads CSLQLSYEQYF. DNA for the CDR3: TGCAGTTTACAGCTATCCTACGAGCAGTACTTC.

This chain links TRBV4-3 with TRBJ1-2; maybe TRBD1 (6 bases). The CDR3 loop spans 14 amino acids. V lost 0 bases to trimming and J lost 8 bases, with 13 bases between them. Germline CDR1 and CDR2: LGHNA and YSLEER. As DNA, the CDR3 is TGCGCCAGCAGCCAAGATATGAACGGGGGCGGCTACACCTTC. This encodes CASSQDMNGGGYTF.

V is TRBV3-1 and J is TRBJ1-4; D possibly corresponds to TRBD1 (5 bases). Germline values: CDR1 LGHDT, CDR2 YNNKEL (reference sequence). Trimming cost V 3 bases and J 9 bases, with 11 bases left between them. This CDR3 has 13 amino acids. The DNA of the CDR3 is TGTGCCAGCAGCCATCAGGGAGCGAAAAAACTGTTTTTT. This translates into CASSHQGAKKLFF.

The chain employs TRBV4-2 and TRBJ2-1; D remains unclear. CDR1 and CDR2 from the germline V gene are LGHNA and YNFKEQ. The V and J ends lost 5 bases and 7 bases respectively, with 15 bases between them. The CDR3 spans 14 residues. Here the CDR3 DNA reads TGTGCCAGCAGCTCAAGTGAGGTGGAGAATGAGCAGTTCTTC. The encoded protein is CASSSSEVENEQFF.

The chain is built from TRBV12-3 or TRBV12-4 and TRBJ1-2; 9 nucleotides align to TRBD1. The CDR3 runs 15 residues. V was pared by 4 bases and J by 4 bases, with 7 bases of the junction left unmatched. The CDR3 nucleotides read TGTGCCAGCAGTTCCGGGACAGGGCGGGTCTATGGCTACACCTTC. It codes for CASSSGTGRVYGYTF.

The chain recombines TRBV20-1 with TRBJ1-6, with TRBD1 matching 8 bases. V shed 5 bases, J shed 9 bases, and the junction held 6 bases outside the gene matches. The CDR3 length is 13 residues. Germline CDR1 reads DFQATT; CDR2 reads SNEGSKA (reference sequence). For the CDR3, the DNA is TGCAGTGCTGTGACAGGGGAGGTTTCACCCCTCCACTTT. Its translation: CSAVTGEVSPLHF.